These 32 T cell receptor beta chains were all obtained from the same sample, sequenced in a study of cytomegalovirus exposure and HLA in healthy donors. In the PCR, 60 Vbeta and 13 Jbeta primers were used. TCRdb's table, derived via immunoSEQ multiplex PCR, lists solely in-frame clones and lacks some. This sample carries 150,000 or so clones, roughly 79% of them seen once, and the ten largest clones take roughly 7%. The sequencing sample was made of PBMCs. The receptors originated from a middle-aged woman in good health and CMV-seropositive.

This chain uses TRBV9 with TRBJ1-2; no firm D call. Deletions cut 4 bases from V and 2 bases from J, with 18 bases between. The CDR3 runs 16 residues. Germline V gene lookup returns CDR1 SGDLS and CDR2 YYNGEE. This chain's CDR3 is CASSPRLTGENYGYTF. Written as DNA, the CDR3 is TGTGCCAGCAGCCCCCGCTTGACCGGGGAGAACTATGGCTACACCTTC. The complete variable domain, with remaining parts taken from reference TRBV9 and TRBJ1-2, reads DSGVTQTPKHLITATGQRVTLRCSPRSGDLSVYWYQQSLDQGLQFLIQYYNGEERAKGNILERFSAQQFPDLHSELNLSSLELGDSALYFCASSPRLTGENYGYTFGSGTRLTVV.

This chain uses TRBV19 with TRBJ1-2, with 7 bases matching TRBD1. The trim removed 5 bases at V and 5 bases at J, leaving 5 bases unmatched. CDR3 length: 13 amino acids. CDR1 and CDR2 from the germline V gene are LNHDA and SQIVND (reference sequence). For the CDR3, the DNA is TGTGCCAGTAGTGACAGGGTCGGGTATGGCTACACCTTC. This codes for CASSDRVGYGYTF.

This rearrangement joins TRBV13 to TRBJ2-7; 8 bases agree with TRBD1. In germline, CDR1 is PRHDT, CDR2 FYEKMQ (reference sequence). The V segment lost 7 bases and the J segment 6 bases; nucleotides outside the gene matches: 11. This CDR3 comprises 14 residues. CDR3 DNA: TGTGCCAGCACCATGGACAGGGACGAGGGCGAGCAGTACTTC. Protein sequence: CASTMDRDEGEQYF.

CDR3 bases: TGTGCCAGCAGCTTAGGCGGAGCTTCCAAAGAGACCCAGTACTTC. Translated: CASSLGGASKETQYF. The chain links TRBV7-2 to TRBJ2-5; no definite D call. The CDR3 runs 15 residues. The V end was cut by 1 base, the J end by 3 bases, with 12 bases between. Germline V gives CDR1 SGHTA, CDR2 FQGNSA.

Regarding this clone: The junction shows a germline mismatch at one end, possibly a read error. The rearrangement uses TRBV7-9 and TRBJ1-2, with D unresolved. The CDR3 sequence is 15 residues long. CDR1 and CDR2 (germline): SEHNR, FQNEAQ (reference sequence). The CDR3 coding sequence is TGTTCCAGCAGCGACTATACGGTCTCTAACTATGGCTACACCTTC. This gives the protein CSSSDYTVSNYGYTF.

This clone was observed a few times. The gene calls are TRBV27 and TRBJ2-7, with D tentatively TRBD1 (6 bases). Between the trimmed V and J ends, which lost 6 bases and 7 bases, there was a span of 10 bases. The CDR3 runs to 11 residues. Germline CDR1 reads MNHEY; CDR2 reads SMNVEV (reference sequence). The CDR3 region has the DNA TGTGCCAGCAGGACCCAGGGGGAGCAGTACTTC. Its protein product is CASRTQGEQYF.

The chain is built from TRBV5-3 and TRBJ1-1; 10 nucleotides align to TRBD1. TRBV5-3 has ORF status, its function being uncertain. The CDR3 spans 16 residues. With V trimmed by 5 bases and J by 4 bases, 11 bases remained unmatched. CDR3: CARRLRTGTGVTEAFF. Here the CDR3 DNA reads TGTGCCAGAAGATTGCGCACCGGGACAGGGGTCACTGAAGCTTTCTTT.

The chain carries TRBV5-4 and TRBJ2-3; TRBD1 agrees at 9 bases. The CDR3 consists of 16 residues. CDR1 SGHNT and CDR2 YYREEE come from the germline V gene (reference sequence). Losses at the gene ends were 4 bases for V and 4 bases for J; bases not matched to a gene: 10. In DNA form, the CDR3 reads TGTGCCAGCAGCGAACAGGGACAGGGACGTTCAGATACGCAGTATTTT. This encodes CASSEQGQGRSDTQYF.

The chain couples TRBV5-8 to TRBJ2-3, with TRBD2 identical over 12 bases. The CDR3 totals 15 residues. Germline V gene data show CDR1 as SGHTS and CDR2 as YDEGEE. With 6 bases clipped from V and 4 bases from J, the junction kept 6 bases outside the gene matches. CDR3 residues: CASKLAGGLSDTQYF. The CDR3 DNA is TGTGCCAGCAAGCTAGCGGGGGGGCTTTCAGATACGCAGTATTTT.

The chain employs TRBV28 and TRBJ2-6; tentatively, D is TRBD1 (6 bases). The V end lost 3 bases, the J end lost 0 bases, and 21 bases lay between the germline ends. The CDR3 length is 20 residues. Germline V gene lookup returns CDR1 MDHEN and CDR2 SYDVKM. Written as DNA, the CDR3 is TGTGCCAGCAGTTTCCTCGGGACAAAGAGAACTAGCTCTGGGGCCAACGTCCTGACTTTC. It translates to CASSFLGTKRTSSGANVLTF.

The V and J genes are TRBV18 and TRBJ2-1; 10 nucleotides agree with TRBD2. The CDR3 covers 14 residues. Germline V gene lookup returns CDR1 KGHSH and CDR2 LQKENI. The V gene end was trimmed by 6 bases and the J gene end by 8 bases; junction bases not matched to a gene: 7. CDR3: CASSPLAGVDEQFF. The CDR3 DNA sequence: TGTGCCAGCTCTCCTCTAGCGGGGGTGGATGAGCAGTTCTTC.

The chain couples TRBV6-6 to TRBJ1-3, with D perhaps TRBD1 (5 bases). CDR1 and CDR2 from the germline V gene are MNHNY and SVGAGI (reference sequence). The CDR3 extends over 13 amino acids. V shed 8 bases and J shed 4 bases, with 12 bases lying between them. The CDR3 spells CASSPTEGNTIYF. CDR3 in DNA: TGTGCCAGCTCCCCGACAGAAGGAAACACCATATATTTT.

The V and J genes are TRBV6-5 and TRBJ2-7, with TRBD2 matching over 8 bases. V was clipped by 6 bases and J by 2 bases; unmatched bases: 9. CDR3 length: 15 amino acids. The germline CDR1 and CDR2 sequences are MNHEY and SVGAGI. CDR3 sequence: CASSYAGGTTYEQYF. Here the CDR3 DNA reads TGTGCCAGCAGCTATGCGGGGGGCACGACCTACGAGCAGTACTTC.

The J gene is TRBJ1-1, the V gene TRBV29-1; D gene ambiguous. V lost 4 bases and J 0 bases, leaving 12 bases between the germline ends. This CDR3 is 14 amino acids long. The germline V gene has CDR1 SQVTM and CDR2 ANQGSEA. The CDR3 region has the DNA TGCAGCGTTGTTGTCTTATACATGAACACTGAAGCTTTCTTT. Translation gives CSVVVLYMNTEAFF.

J is TRBJ2-7 and V is TRBV10-3; TRBD2 might be the D (6 bases). There are 17 residues in the CDR3. V lost 3 bases and J 2 bases, leaving 20 bases between the germline ends. Germline CDR1 is ENHRY and CDR2 is SYGVKD. The CDR3 DNA follows: TGTGCCATCAGTGATTCGGGGGATTTTACTGGGGCCTACGAGCAGTACTTC. This encodes CAISDSGDFTGAYEQYF.

The chain links TRBV7-8 to TRBJ2-7; the match to TRBD1 covers 10 bases. This CDR3 has 14 residues. Trimming at V came to 1 base and at J to 4 bases, leaving 1 base not matched to a gene. CDR1 and CDR2 from the germline V gene are SGHVS and FQNEAQ. As DNA, the CDR3 is TGTGCCAGCAGCTTAGGGGACAGGGGTTACGAGCAGTACTTC. Translating gives CASSLGDRGYEQYF.

This clone was counted many times. CDR3 residues: CASRAQTGATAEAFF. The CDR3, as DNA: TGCGCCAGCAGAGCCCAGACAGGGGCAACGGCTGAAGCTTTCTTT. The J gene is TRBJ1-1, the V gene TRBV5-1, with 8 positions matching TRBD1. The trim removed 5 bases at V and 6 bases at J, leaving 12 bases unmatched. CDR1 SGHRS and CDR2 YFSETQ come from the germline V gene. The CDR3 sequence is 15 residues long.

The sample holds a few counts of this clone. This rearrangement joins TRBV14 to TRBJ2-5, with D maybe TRBD2 (6 bases). The CDR3 length is 13 residues. CDR1 and CDR2 from the germline V gene are SGHDN and FVKESK. V lost 0 bases to trimming and J lost 14 bases, with 16 bases between them. In DNA form, the CDR3 reads TGTGCCAGCAGCCAAGATGCTATAGGCGGGGCCTACTTC. Protein: CASSQDAIGGAYF.

The chain links TRBV28 to TRBJ1-3; 7 nucleotides agree with TRBD1. Germline CDR1 and CDR2: MDHEN and SYDVKM. The junction had 6 bases not matched to a gene; V was cut back by 4 bases and J by 6 bases. This CDR3 is 14 amino acids long. CDR3 sequence (DNA): TGTGCCAGCAGTTCAAGACAGGGAGCAAACACCATATATTTT. Residues: CASSSRQGANTIYF. Full variable domain (outside the CDR3, taken from reference TRBV28 and TRBJ1-3): DVKVTQSSRYLVKRTGEKVFLECVQDMDHENMFWYRQDPGLGLRLIYFSYDVKMKEKGDIPEGYSVSREKKERFSLILESASTNQTSMYLCASSSRQGANTIYFGEGSWLTVV.

CDR3 protein: CASSEFALTDTQYF. The CDR3 nucleotides are TGTGCCAGCAGTGAATTTGCACTCACAGATACGCAGTATTTT. This rearrangement joins TRBV25-1 to TRBJ2-3; D uncertain. With 1 base removed from V and 2 bases from J, the gap between germline ends came to 7 bases. The CDR3 covers 14 residues. The germline V gene encodes CDR1 MGHDK and CDR2 SYGVNS.

A single count supports this clone. The rearrangement uses TRBV9 and TRBJ2-3; 12 nucleotides match TRBD2. CDR1 is SGDLS, CDR2 YYNGEE, per germline. Germline trimming cut 3 bases from V and 2 bases from J; bases unmatched to any gene: 13. The CDR3 is made up of 19 amino acids. The CDR3: CASSESRWTSGTHTDTQYF. The CDR3 nucleotides are TGTGCCAGCAGCGAAAGTAGGTGGACTAGCGGGACGCACACAGATACGCAGTATTTT.

Concerning this clone itself: The same CDR3 also results from other DNA sequences found in this sample. The rearrangement links TRBV19 to TRBJ2-3; D remains ambiguous. Trimming removed 4 bases at V and 4 bases at J, with 9 bases between. The germline V gene encodes CDR1 LNHDA and CDR2 SQIVND (reference sequence). This CDR3 contains 13 residues. CDR3 in DNA: TGTGCCAGTAGTACGCGTTTTGCAGATACGCAGTATTTT. Its protein is CASSTRFADTQYF.

The genes are TRBV7-8 and TRBJ1-2; tentatively, D is TRBD1 (5 bases). The germline V gene encodes CDR1 SGHVS and CDR2 FQNEAQ. V was pared by 5 bases and J by 2 bases, with 12 bases between. The CDR3 length is 14 residues. CDR3 coding DNA: TGTGCCAGCAGCCCGTGGGAGGGGAACTATGGCTACACCTTC. Protein sequence: CASSPWEGNYGYTF.

This clone has just a few counts. The chain links TRBV19 to TRBJ2-7; 11 bases line up with TRBD1. The length of the CDR3 is 14 residues. Losses at the gene ends were 7 bases for V and 7 bases for J; bases not matched to a gene: 9. Germline CDR1 and CDR2: LNHDA and SQIVND (reference sequence). The CDR3 DNA reads TGTGCCAGTACCCGGACAGGGGGCTCTAGGGAGCAGTACTTC. This translates into CASTRTGGSREQYF.

This chain links TRBV19 with TRBJ2-7; TRBD1 matches 9 bases. V was pared by 4 bases and J by 3 bases, with 7 bases of the junction left unmatched. Germline CDR1 reads LNHDA; CDR2 reads SQIVND (reference sequence). This CDR3 is built from 15 residues. The DNA of the CDR3 is TGTGCCAGTAGTAGCGTCGGGACAGGGCTCTACGAGCAGTACTTC. It codes for CASSSVGTGLYEQYF.

The chain carries TRBV5-1 and TRBJ1-2, with D unresolved. V lost 4 bases and J 7 bases, leaving 14 bases between the germline ends. The CDR3 is 13 residues long. Germline CDR1 reads SGHRS; CDR2 reads YFSETQ. CDR3 DNA: TGCGCCAGCAGCGTAGAGGGCATCGCTGGCTACACCTTC. The encoded protein is CASSVEGIAGYTF.

The chain couples TRBV23-1 to TRBJ2-1; 7 nucleotides align to TRBD1. TRBV23-1 qualifies as an ORF whose function is uncertain. Losses at the gene ends were 0 bases for V and 8 bases for J; bases not matched to a gene: 13. This CDR3 is 17 amino acids long. Here the CDR3 DNA reads TGCGCCAGCAGTCAATCGGAGATAGGGACAGAGTGGTATGAGCAGTTCTTC. As protein: CASSQSEIGTEWYEQFF.

The J gene is TRBJ2-7, the V gene TRBV7-8; TRBD2 aligns across 10 bases. This CDR3 is 14 amino acids long. Germline V gives CDR1 SGHVS, CDR2 FQNEAQ. Unmatched junction bases numbered 9, after V lost 8 bases and J lost 5 bases. The CDR3 nucleotides are TGTGCCAGCTCTCGAGGGCTAGCGGGGGACGAGCAGTACTTC. It specifies CASSRGLAGDEQYF.

The chain recombines TRBV6-1 with TRBJ2-2, with D possibly matching TRBD2 (6 bases). This CDR3 contains 13 residues. Trimming pared 8 bases from V and 7 bases from J, leaving 14 bases between. The germline V gene has CDR1 MNHNS and CDR2 SASEGT. CDR3: CASHRGASGELFF. The CDR3 DNA sequence: TGTGCCAGCCACCGCGGGGCGAGCGGGGAGCTGTTTTTT.

The J gene is TRBJ1-1, the V gene TRBV6-6; D perhaps matches TRBD1 (6 bases). The CDR3 spans 15 residues. The V gene's germline CDR1 is MNHNY and CDR2 SVGAGI (reference sequence). The germline V and J ends were trimmed by 5 bases and 6 bases, with 19 bases remaining between them. The CDR3 protein is CASSNVNRVGPEAFF. In DNA, the CDR3 is TGTGCCAGCAGTAATGTAAACAGGGTAGGGCCTGAAGCTTTCTTT.

This clone was detected once. The chain couples TRBV28 to TRBJ1-1; no definite D call. Germline assignment: CDR1 MDHEN and CDR2 SYDVKM. The CDR3 extends over 12 amino acids. With 8 bases removed from V and 0 bases from J, the gap between germline ends came to 7 bases. DNA of the CDR3: TGTGCCAGCGGTCGGGTGAACACTGAAGCTTTCTTT. The encoded protein is CASGRVNTEAFF.

This clone was seen a few times. The rearrangement joins TRBV29-1 to TRBJ2-4; D is possibly TRBD2 (6 bases). There are 16 residues in the CDR3. Germline loops: CDR1 SQVTM, CDR2 ANQGSEA. Trimming cost V 5 bases and J 3 bases, with 20 bases left between them. The CDR3 coding sequence is TGCAGCGTTACCCAGCCACTAGCCGGGGGCAAAAACATTCAGTACTTC. Encoded protein: CSVTQPLAGGKNIQYF.